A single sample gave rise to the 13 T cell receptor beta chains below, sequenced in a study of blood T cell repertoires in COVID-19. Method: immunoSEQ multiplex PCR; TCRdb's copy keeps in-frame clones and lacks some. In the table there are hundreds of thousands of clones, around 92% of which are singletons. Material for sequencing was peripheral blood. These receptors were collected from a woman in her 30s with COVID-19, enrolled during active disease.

In DNA form, the CDR3 reads TGTGCCAGCAGCATGGACAGGGTTCGGGACAATGAGCAGTTCTTC. Translation: CASSMDRVRDNEQFF. The V and J genes are TRBV7-9 and TRBJ2-1; 8 nucleotides line up with TRBD1. V shed 5 bases and J 5 bases; nucleotides not matched to a gene: 8. CDR1 SEHNR and CDR2 FQNEAQ come from the germline V gene (reference sequence). The CDR3 runs 15 residues.

The CDR3 region is CASSYFAGPSNYGYTF. CDR3 in DNA: TGTGCCAGCAGTTACTTCGCGGGGCCATCTAACTATGGCTACACCTTC. The genes are TRBV6-5 and TRBJ1-2, with D possibly matching TRBD1 (5 bases). V lost 1 base and J 0 bases, leaving 12 bases between the germline ends. Germline V lookup: CDR1 MNHEY, CDR2 SVGAGI. CDR3 length: 16 residues.

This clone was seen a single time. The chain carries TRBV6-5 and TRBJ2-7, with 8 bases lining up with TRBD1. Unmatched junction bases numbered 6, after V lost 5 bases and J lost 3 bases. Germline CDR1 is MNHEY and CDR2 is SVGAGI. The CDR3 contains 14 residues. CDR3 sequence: CASSTGTGLYEQYF. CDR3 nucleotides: TGTGCCAGCAGTACCGGGACAGGACTCTACGAGCAGTACTTC.

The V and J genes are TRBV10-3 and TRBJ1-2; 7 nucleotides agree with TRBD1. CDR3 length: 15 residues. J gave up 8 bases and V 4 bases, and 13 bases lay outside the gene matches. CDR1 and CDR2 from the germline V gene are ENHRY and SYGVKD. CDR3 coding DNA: TGTGCCATCAGTGGACAACAGGGGTCCGCTCGGGGCTACACCTTC. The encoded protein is CAISGQQGSARGYTF.

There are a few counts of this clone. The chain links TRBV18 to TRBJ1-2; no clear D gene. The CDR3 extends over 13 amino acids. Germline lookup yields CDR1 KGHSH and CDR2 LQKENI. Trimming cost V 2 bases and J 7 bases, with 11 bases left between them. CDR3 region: CASSPGRVGGYTF. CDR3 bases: TGTGCCAGCTCACCAGGCCGGGTCGGTGGCTACACCTTC.

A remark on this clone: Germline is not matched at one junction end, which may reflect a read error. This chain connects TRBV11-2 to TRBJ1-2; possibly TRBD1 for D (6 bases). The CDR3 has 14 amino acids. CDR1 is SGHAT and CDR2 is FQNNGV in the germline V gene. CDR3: CASSLGLVGAGVIF. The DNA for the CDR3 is TGTGCCAGCAGCTTAGGGTTGGTGGGGGCAGGTGTAATCTTC.

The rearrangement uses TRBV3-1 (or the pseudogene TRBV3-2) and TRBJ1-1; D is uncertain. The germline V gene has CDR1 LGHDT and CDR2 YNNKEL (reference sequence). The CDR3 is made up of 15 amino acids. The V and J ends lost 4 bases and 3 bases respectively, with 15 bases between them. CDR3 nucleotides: TGTGCCAGCAGCCTAAGCGGGTTAGGGTACACTGAAGCTTTCTTT. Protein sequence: CASSLSGLGYTEAFF.

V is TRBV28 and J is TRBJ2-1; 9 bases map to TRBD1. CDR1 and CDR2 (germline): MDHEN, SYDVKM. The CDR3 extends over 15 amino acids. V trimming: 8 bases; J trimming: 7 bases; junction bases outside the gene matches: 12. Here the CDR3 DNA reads TGTGCCAGCGACGACCCCCGGACAGGGGTAAATGAGCAGTTCTTC. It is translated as CASDDPRTGVNEQFF.

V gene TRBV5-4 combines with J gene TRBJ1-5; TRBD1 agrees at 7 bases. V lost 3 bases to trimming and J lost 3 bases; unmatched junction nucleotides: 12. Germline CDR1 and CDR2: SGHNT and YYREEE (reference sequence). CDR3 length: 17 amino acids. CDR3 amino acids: CASSYITGQKHNQPQHF. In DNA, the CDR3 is TGTGCCAGCAGCTATATAACGGGACAGAAGCACAATCAGCCCCAGCATTTT.

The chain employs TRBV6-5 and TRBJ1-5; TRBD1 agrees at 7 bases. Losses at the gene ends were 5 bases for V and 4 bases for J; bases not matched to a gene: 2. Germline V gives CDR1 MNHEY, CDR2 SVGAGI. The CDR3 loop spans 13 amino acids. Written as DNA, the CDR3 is TGTGCCAGCAGTCGGGACAGTAATCAGCCCCAGCATTTT. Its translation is CASSRDSNQPQHF.

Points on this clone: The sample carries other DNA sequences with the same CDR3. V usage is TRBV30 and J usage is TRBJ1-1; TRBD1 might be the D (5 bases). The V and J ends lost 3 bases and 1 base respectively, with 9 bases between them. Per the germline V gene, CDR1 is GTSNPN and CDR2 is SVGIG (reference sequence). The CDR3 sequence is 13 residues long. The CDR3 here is CAWRTGPNTEAFF. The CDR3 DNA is TGTGCCTGGAGAACAGGACCGAACACTGAAGCTTTCTTT.

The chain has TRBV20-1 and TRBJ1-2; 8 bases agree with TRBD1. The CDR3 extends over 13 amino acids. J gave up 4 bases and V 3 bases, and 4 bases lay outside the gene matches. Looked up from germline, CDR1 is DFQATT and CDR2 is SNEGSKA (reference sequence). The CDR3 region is CSASSRGLYGYTF. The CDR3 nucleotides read TGCAGTGCTAGTAGCAGGGGGCTCTATGGCTACACCTTC.

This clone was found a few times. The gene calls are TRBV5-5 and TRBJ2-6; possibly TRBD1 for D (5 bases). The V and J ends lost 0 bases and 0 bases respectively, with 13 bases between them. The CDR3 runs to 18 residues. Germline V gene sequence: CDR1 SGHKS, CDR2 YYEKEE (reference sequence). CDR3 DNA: TGTGCCAGCAGCTTGGTTAGTGGGGCCCTCTCTGGGGCCAACGTCCTGACTTTC. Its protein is CASSLVSGALSGANVLTF.